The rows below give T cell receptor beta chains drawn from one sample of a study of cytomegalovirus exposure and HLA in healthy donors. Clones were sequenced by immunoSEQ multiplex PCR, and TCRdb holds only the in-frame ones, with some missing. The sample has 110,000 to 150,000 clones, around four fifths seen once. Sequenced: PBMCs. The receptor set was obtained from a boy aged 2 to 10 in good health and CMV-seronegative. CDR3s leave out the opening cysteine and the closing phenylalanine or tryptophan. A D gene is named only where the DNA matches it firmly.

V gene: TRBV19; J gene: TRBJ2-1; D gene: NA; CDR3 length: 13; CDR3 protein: AISIQGSSYNEQF
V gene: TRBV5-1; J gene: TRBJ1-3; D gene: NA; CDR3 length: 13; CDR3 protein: ASSLDPSSGNTIY
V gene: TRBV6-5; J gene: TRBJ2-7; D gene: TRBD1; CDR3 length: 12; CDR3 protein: ASLQGLGSYEQY
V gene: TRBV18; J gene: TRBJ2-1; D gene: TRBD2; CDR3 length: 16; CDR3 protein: ASSPWLGGTKTFGEQF
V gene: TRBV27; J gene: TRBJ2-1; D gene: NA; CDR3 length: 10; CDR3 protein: ASSFSGAPQF
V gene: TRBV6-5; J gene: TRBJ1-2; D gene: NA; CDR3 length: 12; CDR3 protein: ASSQGGTNYGYT
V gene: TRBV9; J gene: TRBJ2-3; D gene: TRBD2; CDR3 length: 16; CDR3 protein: ASREGLAGGTSTDTQY
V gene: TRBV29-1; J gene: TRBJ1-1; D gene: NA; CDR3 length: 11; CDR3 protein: SVEAGRNTEAF
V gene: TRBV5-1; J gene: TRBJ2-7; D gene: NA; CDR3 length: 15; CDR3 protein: ASSFGGFAQGAQEWY
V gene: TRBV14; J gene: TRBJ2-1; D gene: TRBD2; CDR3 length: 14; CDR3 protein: ASSYGGTSPITREF
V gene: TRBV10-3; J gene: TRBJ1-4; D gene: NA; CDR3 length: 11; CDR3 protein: AIGAATNEKLF
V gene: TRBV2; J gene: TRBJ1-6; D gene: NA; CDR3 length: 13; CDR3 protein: ASSVERSYNSPLH
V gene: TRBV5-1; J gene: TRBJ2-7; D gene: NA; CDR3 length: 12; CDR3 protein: ASSPDTNSYEQY
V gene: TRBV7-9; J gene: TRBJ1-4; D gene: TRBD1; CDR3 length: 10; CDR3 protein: ASSWGDSEVF
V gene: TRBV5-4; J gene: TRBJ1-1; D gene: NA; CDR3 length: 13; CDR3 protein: ASSLGGSRTAEAF
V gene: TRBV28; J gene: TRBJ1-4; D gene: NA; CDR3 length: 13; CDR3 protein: ASSSTTPTNEKLF
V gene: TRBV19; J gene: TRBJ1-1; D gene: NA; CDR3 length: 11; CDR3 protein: ASSIPGGGKAF
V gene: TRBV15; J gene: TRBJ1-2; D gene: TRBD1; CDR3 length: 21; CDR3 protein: ATSRAFSGFKRRSGGADYGYT
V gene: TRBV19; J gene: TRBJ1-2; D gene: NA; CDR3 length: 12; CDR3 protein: ASIRGKGLYGYT
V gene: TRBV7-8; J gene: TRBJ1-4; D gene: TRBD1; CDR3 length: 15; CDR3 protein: ASSPSAGGTTNEKLF
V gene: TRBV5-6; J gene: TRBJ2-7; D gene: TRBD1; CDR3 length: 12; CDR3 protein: ASSFGTELYEQY
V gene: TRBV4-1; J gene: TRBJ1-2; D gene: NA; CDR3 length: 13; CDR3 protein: ASSTDSHGGDVVT
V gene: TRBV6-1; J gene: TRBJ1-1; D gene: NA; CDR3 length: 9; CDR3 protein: ASSDRGMAF
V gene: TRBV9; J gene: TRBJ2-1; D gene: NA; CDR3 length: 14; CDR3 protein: ASSVSGQGSYNEQF
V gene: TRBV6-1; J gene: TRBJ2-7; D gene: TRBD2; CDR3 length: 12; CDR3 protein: ASPREGYSYEQY
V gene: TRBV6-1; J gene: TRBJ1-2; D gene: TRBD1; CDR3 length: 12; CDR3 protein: ASRNIPGQGGYT
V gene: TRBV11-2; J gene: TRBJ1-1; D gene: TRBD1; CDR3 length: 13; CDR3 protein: ASSLGQGLGTEAF
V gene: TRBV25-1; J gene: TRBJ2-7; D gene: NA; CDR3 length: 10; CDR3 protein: ASSESTYEQY
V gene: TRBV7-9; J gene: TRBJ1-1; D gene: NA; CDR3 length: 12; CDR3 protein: ASSLVQGTAEAF
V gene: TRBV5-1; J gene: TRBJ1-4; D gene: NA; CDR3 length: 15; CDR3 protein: ASSLVDAGGVGEKLF
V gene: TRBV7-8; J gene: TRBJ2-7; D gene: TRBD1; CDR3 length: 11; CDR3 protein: ASSPRDRAEQY
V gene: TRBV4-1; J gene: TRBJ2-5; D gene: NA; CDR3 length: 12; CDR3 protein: ASSQVALTETQY
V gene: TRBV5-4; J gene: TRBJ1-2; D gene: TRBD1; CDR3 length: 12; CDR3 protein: ASSPGTGAYGYT
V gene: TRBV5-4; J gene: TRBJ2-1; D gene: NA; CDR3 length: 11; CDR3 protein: ASSPRMGSEQF
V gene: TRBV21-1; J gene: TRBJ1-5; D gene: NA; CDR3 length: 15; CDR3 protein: ASSKVGDRRRRQPQH
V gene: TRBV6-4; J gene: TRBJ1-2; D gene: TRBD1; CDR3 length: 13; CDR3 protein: ASSDSPQGGYGYT
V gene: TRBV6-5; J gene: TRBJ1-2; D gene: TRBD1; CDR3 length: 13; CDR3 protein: ASSYAGTGGYGYT
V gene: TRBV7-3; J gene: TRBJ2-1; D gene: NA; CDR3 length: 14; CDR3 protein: ASSLDQRKGYNEQF
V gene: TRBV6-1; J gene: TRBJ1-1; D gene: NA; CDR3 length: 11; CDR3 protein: AVLGGMNTEAF
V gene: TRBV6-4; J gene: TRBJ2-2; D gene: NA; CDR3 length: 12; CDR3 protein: ASTSGTNTGELF
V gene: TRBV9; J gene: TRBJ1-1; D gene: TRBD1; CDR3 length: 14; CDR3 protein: ASSVVPGQGDTEAF